The clone carrying this TCR beta chain was observed at least ten times. Naive CD8 T cells were picked out by sorting for CD8+CD4-CCR7+CD45RA+. Germline lookup yields CDR1 MGHRA and CDR2 YSYEKL. The V gene lost 5 bases and the J gene lost 0 bases, with 13 bases spanning the gap. The CDR3 is 15 residues long. The data belong to a study of molecular identifiers for immune sequencing clone quantification. From the PCR reads, TCRdb called clonotypes with MiXCR, one entry per CDR3 protein. This sample yields under 800,000 distinct CDR3 sequences, of which roughly 23% are seen a single time; 0.7% to 0.95% belongs to the top ten.

This sequence joins TRBV4-1 and TRBJ1-1; D is undetermined. The sequence was collected from a human donor in good health. Some libraries in this study had Jurkat cell RNA spiked in. Sequencing input: naive CD8+ T cells from blood, with Jurkat cell RNA spiked in. Described subset: FACS-sorted CD8+CD4-CCR7+CD45RA+ naive T cells. The CDR3 DNA is TGCGCCAGCAGCAGAGAATCAGTCATGAACACTGAAGCTTTCTTT. It codes for CASSRESVMNTEAFF.